These T cell receptor beta chains were read from a single sample in a study of beta chain features in type 1 diabetes. The protocol was immunoSEQ multiplex PCR, while the TCRdb copy is restricted to in-frame clones and leaves out a portion. The sample includes 55,000 to 80,000 clones, approximately 47% seen only once; the top ten take around 0.72%. Sequenced input: central memory CD4+ T cells from blood. These receptors were obtained from a man aged 25 to 40 with type 1 diabetes. Both conserved end residues are part of each CDR3. Fields, in order: V gene, J gene, D gene, clone size, CDR3 DNA, CDR3 protein. A D gene is named only where the DNA matches it firmly. Some rows mark clone size as missing; the rest say once, few, many or name a class of expanded clone.

v_gene: TRBV5-4; j_gene: TRBJ2-5; d_gene: TRBD2; abundance: once; CDR3nt: TGTGCCAGCAGCCCGGGACTAGCGGGAGGCATCCAAGAGACCCAGTACTTC; CDR3aa: CASSPGLAGGIQETQYF
v_gene: TRBV11-2; j_gene: TRBJ1-2; d_gene: NA; abundance: NA; CDR3nt: TGTGCCAGCAGCCCCGAGGGCTATGGCTACACCTTC; CDR3aa: CASSPEGYGYTF
v_gene: TRBV7-9; j_gene: TRBJ2-7; d_gene: TRBD2; abundance: few; CDR3nt: TGTGCCAGCAGCTCCCTAGCGGGGGCCACCTACGAGCAGTACTTC; CDR3aa: CASSSLAGATYEQYF
v_gene: TRBV2; j_gene: TRBJ2-7; d_gene: NA; abundance: NA; CDR3nt: TGTGCCAGCAGTGTGTCAGGATCCTACGAGCAGTACTTC; CDR3aa: CASSVSGSYEQYF
v_gene: TRBV5-6; j_gene: TRBJ2-5; d_gene: TRBD2; abundance: NA; CDR3nt: TGTGCCAGCAGCTTGACTGCGGGAGACGGGGAGACCCAGTACTTC; CDR3aa: CASSLTAGDGETQYF
v_gene: TRBV4-1; j_gene: TRBJ2-3; d_gene: TRBD2; abundance: NA; CDR3nt: TGCGCCAGCAGCCAAGATCCCCAGGGGGCACTAGCGGGGGAGGCGACAGATACGCAGTATTTT; CDR3aa: CASSQDPQGALAGEATDTQYF
v_gene: TRBV9; j_gene: TRBJ2-2; d_gene: NA; abundance: NA; CDR3nt: TGTGCCAGCAGCGCCACACCGGGATCGAACACCGGGGAGCTGTTTTTT; CDR3aa: CASSATPGSNTGELFF
v_gene: TRBV20-1; j_gene: TRBJ1-1; d_gene: NA; abundance: few; CDR3nt: TGCAGTGAGGACAGGAACACTGAAGCTTTCTTT; CDR3aa: CSEDRNTEAFF
v_gene: TRBV6-1; j_gene: TRBJ1-1; d_gene: NA; abundance: once; CDR3nt: TGTGCCAGCAGTGTTAGGGGGGGTATAACTGAAGCTTTCTTT; CDR3aa: CASSVRGGITEAFF
v_gene: TRBV4-1; j_gene: TRBJ2-2; d_gene: NA; abundance: few; CDR3nt: TGCGCCAGCAGCCCCCGGCAGGGACACGGACTAGTGGGGTACACCGGGGAGCTGTTTTTT; CDR3aa: CASSPRQGHGLVGYTGELFF
v_gene: TRBV27; j_gene: TRBJ1-1; d_gene: NA; abundance: few; CDR3nt: TGTGCCAGCAGTCTCCAGTTGAACACTGAAGCTTTCTTT; CDR3aa: CASSLQLNTEAFF
v_gene: TRBV11-2; j_gene: TRBJ2-1; d_gene: NA; abundance: once; CDR3nt: TGTGCCAGCAGCTTAGCATCTCTCGCCAAAACATATGAGCAGTTCTTC; CDR3aa: CASSLASLAKTYEQFF
v_gene: TRBV2; j_gene: TRBJ2-5; d_gene: NA; abundance: NA; CDR3nt: TGTGCCAGCAGTGTCAGGAGGGAGACCCAGTACTTC; CDR3aa: CASSVRRETQYF
v_gene: TRBV7-2; j_gene: TRBJ2-1; d_gene: TRBD2; abundance: few; CDR3nt: TGTGCCAGGAGTCAGCGGGGGGGAGGCAATGAGCAGTTCTTC; CDR3aa: CARSQRGGGNEQFF
v_gene: TRBV2; j_gene: TRBJ2-5; d_gene: NA; abundance: NA; CDR3nt: TGTGCCAGCAGTGAAAGCAGCGTCCAAGAGACCCAGTACTTC; CDR3aa: CASSESSVQETQYF
v_gene: TRBV6-5; j_gene: TRBJ1-2; d_gene: TRBD1; abundance: NA; CDR3nt: TGTGCCAGCAGTTACTCGATGGGACAGGGGAACTATGGCTACACCTTC; CDR3aa: CASSYSMGQGNYGYTF
v_gene: TRBV10-3; j_gene: TRBJ2-7; d_gene: NA; abundance: NA; CDR3nt: TGTGCCATCAGTGAGCACTACGAGCAGTACTTC; CDR3aa: CAISEHYEQYF
v_gene: TRBV2; j_gene: TRBJ2-1; d_gene: TRBD2; abundance: few; CDR3nt: TGTGCCAGCAAAAGGACTAGCGGGAGTGAGCAGTTCTTC; CDR3aa: CASKRTSGSEQFF
v_gene: TRBV20-1; j_gene: TRBJ2-5; d_gene: NA; abundance: NA; CDR3nt: TGCAGTGGCCCTCGCGGAGAGACCCAGTACTTC; CDR3aa: CSGPRGETQYF
v_gene: TRBV7-9; j_gene: TRBJ1-2; d_gene: NA; abundance: NA; CDR3nt: TGTGCCAGCAGCTTAGGAGAATCTAACTATGGCTACACCTTC; CDR3aa: CASSLGESNYGYTF
v_gene: TRBV30; j_gene: TRBJ1-3; d_gene: TRBD1; abundance: NA; CDR3nt: TGTGCCTGGAGCCTGGGACAGGACTCTGGAAACACCATATATTTT; CDR3aa: CAWSLGQDSGNTIYF
v_gene: TRBV7-2; j_gene: TRBJ2-1; d_gene: TRBD2; abundance: NA; CDR3nt: TGTGCCAGCAGCAAATGGGCTAGCGGGGACAATGAGCAGTTCTTC; CDR3aa: CASSKWASGDNEQFF
v_gene: TRBV25-1; j_gene: TRBJ2-5; d_gene: NA; abundance: NA; CDR3nt: TGTGCCAGCAGTGAATATGGGGGGAACCAAGAGACCCAGTACTTC; CDR3aa: CASSEYGGNQETQYF
v_gene: TRBV29-1; j_gene: TRBJ2-3; d_gene: NA; abundance: few; CDR3nt: TGCAGCGTTGATTGGACTAGCACAGATACGCAGTATTTT; CDR3aa: CSVDWTSTDTQYF
v_gene: TRBV2; j_gene: TRBJ1-5; d_gene: TRBD1; abundance: NA; CDR3nt: TGTGCCAGCACTGAGGGACAGGGCAATCAGCCCCAGCATTTT; CDR3aa: CASTEGQGNQPQHF
v_gene: TRBV2; j_gene: TRBJ2-1; d_gene: TRBD2; abundance: NA; CDR3nt: TGTGCCAGCTTGGCTAGCGGGGGGAATGAGCAGTTCTTC; CDR3aa: CASLASGGNEQFF
v_gene: TRBV7-2; j_gene: TRBJ2-7; d_gene: NA; abundance: NA; CDR3nt: TGTGCCAGCAGCTTATATCCGTCGCCGACAGCCGAGCAGTACTTC; CDR3aa: CASSLYPSPTAEQYF
v_gene: TRBV12-5; j_gene: TRBJ1-1; d_gene: NA; abundance: NA; CDR3nt: TGTGCTAGTGGTTTGAGTCCACTTACTGAAGCTTTCTTT; CDR3aa: CASGLSPLTEAFF
v_gene: TRBV7-9; j_gene: TRBJ1-2; d_gene: TRBD1; abundance: NA; CDR3nt: TGTGCCAGCAGCTCCGGGACAGCCTATGGCTACACCTTC; CDR3aa: CASSSGTAYGYTF
v_gene: TRBV11-2; j_gene: TRBJ1-2; d_gene: NA; abundance: NA; CDR3nt: TGTGCCAGCAGCTCCGAATTACAGGGTGATGACACCTTC; CDR3aa: CASSSELQGDDTF
v_gene: TRBV30; j_gene: TRBJ1-4; d_gene: NA; abundance: NA; CDR3nt: TGTGCCTGGAGTGCCTACAGGGATGAAAAACTGTTTTTT; CDR3aa: CAWSAYRDEKLFF
v_gene: TRBV6-1; j_gene: TRBJ2-7; d_gene: TRBD2; abundance: NA; CDR3nt: TGTGCCAGCAATCTAGCGGGAGGGCCTGGCTACGAGCAGTACTTC; CDR3aa: CASNLAGGPGYEQYF
v_gene: TRBV2; j_gene: TRBJ2-3; d_gene: TRBD1; abundance: NA; CDR3nt: TGTGCCAGCAACCCACGGACAGGGGCGGGAGATACGCAGTATTTT; CDR3aa: CASNPRTGAGDTQYF
v_gene: TRBV7-8; j_gene: TRBJ1-5; d_gene: NA; abundance: NA; CDR3nt: TGTGCCAGCAGCTTAAGAACTGACCAGGTCGTAAATCAGCCCCAGCATTTT; CDR3aa: CASSLRTDQVVNQPQHF
v_gene: TRBV7-2; j_gene: TRBJ2-7; d_gene: TRBD2; abundance: NA; CDR3nt: TGTGCCAGCAGCCTCATGGGGCGGGAGCGAGGAGAGCAGTGCTTC; CDR3aa: CASSLMGRERGEQCF
v_gene: TRBV15; j_gene: TRBJ1-2; d_gene: NA; abundance: few; CDR3nt: TGTGCCACCAGCAGAGGTGGACAGAGCCTGGGGGGCTACACCTTC; CDR3aa: CATSRGGQSLGGYTF
v_gene: TRBV28; j_gene: TRBJ1-2; d_gene: TRBD1; abundance: NA; CDR3nt: TGTGCCAGCAGTTTATCCTACGGGGCAGGGGGCTCCTATGGCTACACCTTC; CDR3aa: CASSLSYGAGGSYGYTF